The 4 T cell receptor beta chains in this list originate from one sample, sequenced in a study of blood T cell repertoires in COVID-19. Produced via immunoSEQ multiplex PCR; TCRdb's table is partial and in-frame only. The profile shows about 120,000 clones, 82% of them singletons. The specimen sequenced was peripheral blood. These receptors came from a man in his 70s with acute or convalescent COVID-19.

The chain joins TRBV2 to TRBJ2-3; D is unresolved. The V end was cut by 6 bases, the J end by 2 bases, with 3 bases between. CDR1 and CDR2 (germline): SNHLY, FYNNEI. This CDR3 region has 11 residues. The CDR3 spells CASSLTDTQYF. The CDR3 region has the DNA TGTGCCAGCAGCCTCACAGATACGCAGTATTTT.

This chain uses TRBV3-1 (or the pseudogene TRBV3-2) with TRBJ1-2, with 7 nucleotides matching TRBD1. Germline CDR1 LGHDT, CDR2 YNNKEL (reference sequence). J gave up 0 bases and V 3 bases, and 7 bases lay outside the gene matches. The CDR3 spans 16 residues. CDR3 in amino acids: CASSHHGQASNYGYTF. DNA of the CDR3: TGTGCCAGCAGCCATCACGGACAGGCCTCTAACTATGGCTACACCTTC.

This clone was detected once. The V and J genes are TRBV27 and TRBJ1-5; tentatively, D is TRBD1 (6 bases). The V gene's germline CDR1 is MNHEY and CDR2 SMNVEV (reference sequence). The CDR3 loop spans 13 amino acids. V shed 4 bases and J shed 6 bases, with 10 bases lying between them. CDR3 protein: CASSWRGGQPQHF. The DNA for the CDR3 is TGTGCCAGCAGTTGGAGAGGGGGTCAGCCCCAGCATTTT.

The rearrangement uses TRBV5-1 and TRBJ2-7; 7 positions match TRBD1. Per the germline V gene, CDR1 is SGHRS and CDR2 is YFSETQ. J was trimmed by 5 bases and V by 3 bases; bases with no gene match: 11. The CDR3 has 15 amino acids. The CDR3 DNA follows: TGCGCCAGCAGCTATGGACAGGTCGGACCCGACGAGCAGTACTTC. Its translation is CASSYGQVGPDEQYF.